This passage covers 11 T cell receptor beta chains from one sample sequenced in a study of regulatory T cells in long-lasting Graves disease. Time point denoted: newly diagnosed GD, antithyroid drugs for less than 3 months. Researchers made the TCR library from RNA that was extracted from PBMCs. Researchers made TCR beta libraries by using iRepertoire HTBI primers and running Arm-PCR on CDR3 regions. A single record per CDR3 protein comes from TCRdb applying MiXCR to the multiplex PCR reads. The sample lists around 400,000 distinct CDR3 sequences, 12% occurring once. These records were also assigned to another study, of T cells in Graves' hyperthyroidism and ophthalmopathy.

Sequences were derived from peripheral blood mononuclear cells (PBMCs), sampled at new diagnosis, from a patient treated with antithyroid drugs. These receptors were taken from a woman between 18 and 30 years old with Graves disease.

This clonotype was recorded at least ten times. The chain joins TRBV3-1 to TRBJ2-1; D is unclear. Germline CDR1 is LGHDT and CDR2 is YNNKEL (reference sequence). With 0 bases removed from V and 7 bases from J, the gap between germline ends came to 10 bases. The CDR3 extends over 14 amino acids. The CDR3, as DNA: TGTGCCAGCAGCCAAGAATGGGTGGGGAATGAGCAGTTCTTC. Protein product: CASSQEWVGNEQFF.

J is TRBJ1-2 and V is TRBV6-2 or TRBV6-3, with unresolved D. V shed 8 bases and J shed 6 bases, with 19 bases lying between them. Germline-derived CDR1 and CDR2 are MNHEY and SVGEGT. The CDR3 length is 14 residues. CDR3 sequence reads: CASSKLGGSDGYTF. CDR3 nucleotides: TGTGCCAGCTCAAAACTAGGAGGGTCGGATGGCTACACCTTC.

In its sample, this clonotype was seen many times. The gene calls are TRBV2 and TRBJ2-7; 8 bases agree with TRBD1. This CDR3 comprises 18 residues. Germline CDR1 SNHLY, CDR2 FYNNEI. V lost 3 bases to trimming and J lost 2 bases; unmatched junction nucleotides: 15. CDR3 DNA sequence: TGTGCCAGCAGTGACACACATACATGGACAGGGCAGACCTACGAGCAGTACTTC. Translated, it gives CASSDTHTWTGQTYEQYF.

As for this clonotype: A clone one base away is much larger, so this may be a read error. V usage is TRBV11-2 and J usage is TRBJ2-1; the D call may be TRBD1 or TRBD2 (5 bases each). Gene TRBJ2-5 matches the end of the DNA better, so the J call may be wrong. Germline lookup yields CDR1 SGHAT and CDR2 FQNNGV. This CDR3 spans 15 amino acids. Here the CDR3 reads CASSLVLGVQETQYF. The CDR3 DNA reads TGTGCCAGCAGCTTAGTTCTGGGGGTCCAAGAGACCCAGTACTTC.

This sequence joins TRBV4-2 and TRBJ1-2; TRBD1 matches 9 bases. Unmatched junction bases numbered 8, after V lost 1 base and J lost 8 bases. CDR1 LGHNA and CDR2 YNFKEQ come from the germline V gene. CDR3 length: 15 residues. The DNA of the CDR3 is TGTGCCAGCAGCCAAGGGCGGGACAGGGCCCTCGGCTACACCTTC. Its translation: CASSQGRDRALGYTF.

The V and J genes are TRBV4-1 and TRBJ2-1; 15 positions match TRBD2. CDR3 length equals 20 residues. CDR1 and CDR2 (germline): MGHRA, YSYEKL. Germline trimming cut 4 bases from V and 4 bases from J; bases unmatched to any gene: 14. CDR3 residues: CASSPMPGLAGGGKYNEQFF. DNA for the CDR3: TGCGCCAGCAGCCCAATGCCGGGACTAGCGGGGGGAGGAAAATACAATGAGCAGTTCTTC.

Concerning this clonotype itself: Since a much larger clone is just one base distant, this may be a read error. The chain joins TRBV11-2 to TRBJ1-1; D may be TRBD1 (6 bases). This CDR3 is 15 amino acids long. CDR1 is SGHAT and CDR2 is FQNNGV in the germline V gene. Between the trimmed V and J ends, which lost 5 bases and 1 base, there was a span of 14 bases. CDR3 nucleotides: TGTGCCAGCAGCCGGCCTCTGACAGGGAACACTGAAGCTTTCTTT. Protein sequence: CASSRPLTGNTEAFF.

There are many counts of this clonotype. CDR3 protein: CASSPLEDTEAFF. The CDR3 nucleotides are TGTGCCAGCTCACCACTGGAGGACACTGAAGCTTTCTTT. The chain links TRBV18 to TRBJ1-1; D uncertain. V was trimmed by 1 base and J by 3 bases, leaving 6 bases between them. This CDR3 contains 13 residues. CDR1 is KGHSH and CDR2 is LQKENI in the germline V gene.

The chain's CDR3 is CASMGLGSYNEQFF. The DNA of the CDR3 is TGTGCCAGCATGGGACTAGGCTCCTACAATGAGCAGTTCTTC. The chain joins TRBV11-2 to TRBJ2-1; 8 nucleotides agree with TRBD2. CDR1 is SGHAT and CDR2 is FQNNGV in the germline V gene. The CDR3 extends over 14 amino acids. Trimming cost V 7 bases and J 0 bases; bases outside gene matches: 2.

This clonotype was seen only a few times. The chain is built from TRBV12-3 or TRBV12-4 and TRBJ1-1; D not certain. V lost 6 bases and J lost 9, with 14 bases in between. This CDR3 contains 12 residues. The CDR3 loop is CASSQGRIKAFF. The CDR3 bases are TGTGCCAGCAGCCAAGGACGGATTAAAGCTTTCTTT.

This clonotype was found many times. The V and J genes are TRBV12-3 or TRBV12-4 and TRBJ2-3; 11 nucleotides match TRBD1. J gave up 4 bases and V 4 bases, and 10 bases lay outside the gene matches. The CDR3 contains 17 residues. As DNA, the CDR3 is TGTGCCAGCAGTTCATGGACAGGGGGCATGTACTCAGATACGCAGTATTTT. This encodes CASSSWTGGMYSDTQYF.